This is a list of T cell receptor beta chains from one sample in a study of shared clonotypes between healthy human individuals. Assay used: immunoSEQ multiplex PCR; TCRdb lists only in-frame clones, some missing. The table has around 450,000 clones, roughly 83% seen once. Sequenced: PBMCs. Every receptor here comes from a woman in her 40s in good health. Some clones in this sample may be carry-over from other donors' samples. CDR3s include the opening cysteine and the closing phenylalanine or tryptophan. D genes are given only for firm matches. Clone size, where shown, is once, few, many, or a class for clones that have expanded.

abundance	v_gene	d_gene	j_gene	CDR3aa	CDR3nt
NA	TRBV19	NA	TRBJ1-2	CASSVGGSYGYTF	TGTGCCAGTAGTGTAGGAGGAAGCTATGGCTACACCTTC
NA	TRBV5-6	NA	TRBJ1-2	CASRPWGAGRTYGYTF	TGTGCCAGCAGACCATGGGGAGCCGGACGGACCTATGGCTACACCTTC
NA	TRBV5-1	NA	TRBJ2-5	CASSTNQETQYF	TGCGCCAGCAGCACGAATCAAGAGACCCAGTACTTC
NA	TRBV6-1	NA	TRBJ1-2	CASSEGGLYGYTF	TGTGCCAGCAGTGAGGGAGGGCTCTATGGCTACACCTTC
NA	TRBV19	NA	TRBJ2-2	CATGRTANTGELFF	TGTGCCACTGGACGGACAGCGAACACCGGGGAGCTGTTTTTT
NA	TRBV9	TRBD2	TRBJ2-5	CASSVAASGSVPRETQYF	TGTGCCAGCAGCGTAGCGGCTAGCGGGAGTGTGCCTCGAGAGACCCAGTACTTC
NA	TRBV5-5	TRBD2	TRBJ2-5	CASSPAGLAWETQYF	TGTGCCAGCAGCCCCGCCGGACTAGCATGGGAGACCCAGTACTTC
NA	TRBV5-4	TRBD1	TRBJ2-2	CASSFDFRGTGELLF	TGTGCCAGCAGCTTTGATTTCAGGGGGACCGGGGAGCTGCTTTTC
NA	TRBV7-3	NA	TRBJ1-2	CASSPQPLGHSHGYTF	TGTGCCAGCAGCCCCCAACCTCTAGGGCATTCCCATGGCTACACCTTC
NA	TRBV21-1	NA	TRBJ1-3	CASTLTEGSPGNTIYF	TGTGCCAGCACCTTAACCGAGGGTTCCCCTGGAAACACCATATATTTT
NA	TRBV28	TRBD2	TRBJ2-1	CASSSGTSGYNEQFF	TGTGCCAGCAGCTCCGGGACTAGCGGGTATAATGAGCAGTTCTTC
once	TRBV10-3	TRBD2	TRBJ2-7	CAIRARLAGAYEQYF	TGTGCCATCAGGGCTAGACTAGCGGGGGCCTACGAGCAGTACTTC
few	TRBV4-1	NA	TRBJ2-7	CASSLTSTVFYEQYF	TGCGCCAGCAGCTTGACGTCGACAGTTTTCTACGAGCAGTACTTC
once	TRBV5-1	NA	TRBJ2-5	CASSLGGGETQYF	TGCGCCAGCAGCTTGGGGGGAGGAGAGACCCAGTACTTC
NA	TRBV6-5	NA	TRBJ2-1	CASGTYNEQFF	TGTGCCAGCGGCACATACAATGAGCAGTTCTTC
NA	TRBV19	NA	TRBJ2-6	CASKVAGANVLTF	TGTGCCAGTAAGGTAGCTGGGGCCAACGTCCTGACTTTC
many	TRBV2	NA	TRBJ1-4	CASSPRSGFNEKLFF	TGTGCCAGCAGTCCCAGATCAGGTTTCAATGAAAAACTGTTTTTT
NA	TRBV4-1	TRBD1	TRBJ2-7	CASSRDRVYEQYF	TGCGCCAGCAGCCGTGACAGGGTCTACGAGCAGTACTTC
NA	TRBV29-1	NA	TRBJ1-3	CSVQVPVSGNTIYF	TGCAGCGTTCAAGTCCCAGTCTCTGGAAACACCATATATTTT
NA	TRBV6-1	TRBD2	TRBJ2-5	CASKARLAVQETQYF	TGTGCCAGCAAAGCCCGACTAGCGGTCCAAGAGACCCAGTACTTC
NA	TRBV5-4	TRBD2	TRBJ2-7	CASSLQAGGPGEQYF	TGTGCCAGCAGCCTCCAAGCGGGAGGGCCGGGGGAGCAGTACTTC
NA	TRBV27	TRBD1	TRBJ1-6	CASSSWTGNDSPLHF	TGTGCCAGCAGTTCGTGGACAGGGAACGATTCACCCCTCCACTTT
once	TRBV9	TRBD2	TRBJ2-1	CASSPLAGSYNEQFF	TGTGCCAGCAGCCCGTTAGCGGGAAGCTACAATGAGCAGTTCTTC
NA	TRBV5-1	NA	TRBJ2-2	CASTGERHTGELFF	TGCGCCAGCACCGGGGAGCGGCACACCGGGGAGCTGTTTTTT
few	TRBV19	NA	TRBJ1-2	CASSRPGGIYLGYTF	TGTGCCAGTAGTAGACCGGGGGGTATTTACCTTGGCTACACCTTC
many	TRBV7-2	NA	TRBJ2-7	CASSPRPLVSKPEQYF	TGTGCCAGCAGCCCCAGGCCACTAGTTTCGAAACCTGAACAGTACTTC
NA	TRBV6-5	TRBD1	TRBJ1-1	CASRGTGVSTEAFF	TGTGCCAGCAGGGGGACAGGGGTGTCCACTGAAGCTTTCTTT
NA	TRBV11-1	TRBD1	TRBJ2-7	CASSLGDRVPYEQYF	TGTGCCAGCAGCTTAGGGGACAGGGTCCCTTACGAGCAGTACTTC